Presented here are 29 T cell receptor beta chains from one specimen sequenced in a study of shared clonotypes between healthy human individuals (dated by TCRdb to 2020 to 2021). The library relied on the immunoSEQ multiplex PCR assay. This is the immuneACCESS table as TCRdb keeps it, with only in-frame sequences that have V and J called. A part of the clones is gone; compared with another copy, unresolved V genes explain less than half, and the rest is unexplained. In this sample the table shows 730,000 or so clones, roughly 78% of which occur a single time. The ten largest clones take up approximately 1.8% of the sample. The sequenced material came from memory CD4+ T cells sorted from blood. The cell subset or site label here, explained by the study, means: CD45RA-negative fraction. The origin of the receptors is a woman between 25 and 40 years old in good health.

The genes are TRBV19 and TRBJ2-6; 7 bases align to TRBD2. The J segment lost 4 bases and the V segment lost 9 bases, leaving 9 bases of the junction unmatched. The germline V gene has CDR1 LNHDA and CDR2 SQIVND (reference sequence). The CDR3 has 15 residues. This chain's CDR3 is CASRGRALGANVLTF. The CDR3 DNA reads as TGTGCCAGCCGGGGGAGGGCTCTGGGGGCCAACGTCCTGACTTTC.

There are a few counts of this clone. The CDR3 loop is CASYGAWAGGDTQYF. The CDR3 DNA reads TGTGCCAGCTACGGGGCATGGGCGGGAGGAGATACGCAGTATTTT. The chain is built from TRBV6-1 and TRBJ2-3, with 8 bases fitting TRBD2. Unmatched junction bases numbered 12, after V lost 8 bases and J lost 5 bases. The CDR3 length is 15 residues. CDR1 and CDR2 from the germline V gene are MNHNS and SASEGT.

The rearrangement links TRBV28 to TRBJ1-1; a possible D gene is TRBD1 (5 bases). Trimming stripped 6 bases from V and 7 bases from J, with 27 bases between. Germline assignment: CDR1 MDHEN and CDR2 SYDVKM. The CDR3 loop spans 17 amino acids. The CDR3 DNA reads as TGTGCCAGCAGCTCGAGGTTCTTCAGAGGGGATGGGAGTGAAGCTTTCTTT. Translated: CASSSRFFRGDGSEAFF.

The chain links TRBV6-5 to TRBJ2-1; 8 bases map to TRBD2. CDR3 size: 15 residues. J gave up 5 bases and V 7 bases, and 10 bases lay outside the gene matches. Germline CDR1 is MNHEY and CDR2 is SVGAGI. This CDR3 reads CASTESGRVHNEQFF. CDR3 in DNA: TGTGCCAGCACCGAAAGCGGGAGAGTCCACAATGAGCAGTTCTTC.

This sequence joins TRBV2 and TRBJ2-6; no reliable D call. CDR3 length: 14 amino acids. Germline values: CDR1 SNHLY, CDR2 FYNNEI. Trimming shortened V by 7 bases and J by 4 bases, and 11 bases separated the two germline ends. Written as DNA, the CDR3 is TGTGCCAGCAAGTATGAGATCGGGGCCAACGTCCTGACTTTC. This sequence encodes CASKYEIGANVLTF.

The chain combines TRBV19 with TRBJ2-7, with TRBD2 as a possible D gene (5 bases). The germline CDR1 and CDR2 sequences are LNHDA and SQIVND (reference sequence). The V end lost 6 bases, the J end lost 0 bases, and 15 bases lay between the germline ends. The CDR3 runs 15 residues. The CDR3 loop is CASRISGTSSYEQYF. The CDR3 DNA sequence: TGTGCCAGTAGAATTTCAGGAACTAGCTCCTACGAGCAGTACTTC.

V usage is TRBV6-5 and J usage is TRBJ1-1, with D unclear. This CDR3 is built from 15 residues. Germline V gives CDR1 MNHEY, CDR2 SVGAGI. V was shortened by 2 bases and J by 1 base, with 11 bases between the two germline ends. CDR3 sequence (DNA): TGTGCCAGCAGTTACGGCCCCGACCAGAACACTGAAGCTTTCTTT. Amino acid sequence: CASSYGPDQNTEAFF.

The genes are TRBV28 and TRBJ1-2, with D possibly TRBD1 on 5 matching bases. V dropped 3 bases and J dropped 3 bases, with 11 bases sitting between them. The CDR3 consists of 14 residues. Per the germline V gene, CDR1 is MDHEN and CDR2 is SYDVKM. The CDR3 is CASSLPGLHYGYTF. The CDR3 region has the DNA TGTGCCAGCAGTTTGCCGGGACTCCACTATGGCTACACCTTC.

This chain connects TRBV5-1 to TRBJ2-5; 8 bases map to TRBD1. V was pared by 3 bases and J by 2 bases, with 6 bases of the junction left unmatched. The length of the CDR3 is 15 residues. Germline V gene lookup returns CDR1 SGHRS and CDR2 YFSETQ. CDR3: CASSSLTGAQETQYF. CDR3 bases: TGCGCCAGCAGCTCGTTGACAGGGGCACAAGAGACCCAGTACTTC.

This clone has a handful of counts. The CDR3 DNA reads as TGTGCCAGCAGCCCCCGACTAGCGGGAGGGGGTGAGACCCAGTACTTC. This gives the protein CASSPRLAGGGETQYF. J is TRBJ2-5 and V is TRBV7-9; the match to TRBD2 covers 14 bases. CDR3 length: 16 residues. Unmatched junction bases numbered 7, after V lost 5 bases and J lost 5 bases. Germline loops: CDR1 SEHNR, CDR2 FQNEAQ (reference sequence).

V gene TRBV27 combines with J gene TRBJ2-7, with D hard to call. The V gene's germline CDR1 is MNHEY and CDR2 SMNVEV (reference sequence). With 5 bases removed from V and 0 bases from J, the gap between germline ends came to 17 bases. The CDR3 runs 16 residues. DNA for the CDR3: TGTGCCAGCAGTGCCCCCCGGAGAGAAATCTCCTACGAGCAGTACTTC. Translating it yields CASSAPRREISYEQYF.

CDR3 in DNA: TGTGCCAGCAGACTCAACAATGAGCAGTTCTTC. Translation gives CASRLNNEQFF. The J gene is TRBJ2-1, the V gene TRBV6-5; no clear D gene. The CDR3 has 11 amino acids. The ends were cut back, 6 bases at V and 5 bases at J, with 5 bases in the middle. From germline, CDR1 is MNHEY and CDR2 SVGAGI.

This chain joins TRBV5-1 and TRBJ1-3, with a weak D call TRBD1 (6 bases). From germline, CDR1 is SGHRS and CDR2 YFSETQ. The CDR3 runs 16 residues. Trimming shortened V by 4 bases and J by 1 base, and 15 bases separated the two germline ends. CDR3 DNA: TGCGCCAGCAGCCAGAAGACAGGAGGGTCTGGAAACACCATATATTTT. Its protein product is CASSQKTGGSGNTIYF.

This clone has just a few counts. The chain combines TRBV27 with TRBJ1-1; D remains ambiguous. Germline V gene data show CDR1 as MNHEY and CDR2 as SMNVEV (reference sequence). The CDR3 is 14 amino acids. V shed 5 bases and J shed 0 bases, with 10 bases lying between them. The CDR3, as DNA: TGTGCCAGCAGTCCAAGACCCATGAACACTGAAGCTTTCTTT. Its protein product is CASSPRPMNTEAFF.

V gene TRBV28 combines with J gene TRBJ2-1; 9 nucleotides line up with TRBD1. This CDR3 region has 13 residues. The V gene end was trimmed by 7 bases and the J gene end by 8 bases; junction bases not matched to a gene: 6. The germline V gene has CDR1 MDHEN and CDR2 SYDVKM. The chain's CDR3 is CASIPGQGDEQFF. For the CDR3, the DNA is TGTGCCAGCATTCCGGGACAGGGCGATGAGCAGTTCTTC.

The sample holds many counts of this clone. This chain links TRBV9 with TRBJ1-2; D possibly corresponds to TRBD1 (6 bases). Trimming took off 3 bases at V and 8 bases at J, with 17 bases between the two ends. CDR3 length equals 14 residues. The germline CDR1 and CDR2 sequences are SGDLS and YYNGEE. The CDR3: CASSANRVGEGYTF. The CDR3 nucleotides read TGTGCCAGCAGCGCCAACAGGGTAGGGGAGGGCTACACCTTC.

This clone showed up just a few times. The genes are TRBV6-1 and TRBJ1-2, with 7 bases matching TRBD1. The germline V gene encodes CDR1 MNHNS and CDR2 SASEGT. The CDR3 totals 18 residues. After removal of 4 bases from V and 1 base from J, the junction contained 15 bases not matched to a gene. CDR3 residues: CASSVHSRGRFDNYGYTF. DNA of the CDR3: TGTGCCAGCAGTGTTCACTCGAGGGGGCGCTTCGATAACTATGGCTACACCTTC.

The chain recombines TRBV29-1 with TRBJ2-1; D might be TRBD2 (6 bases). V dropped 7 bases and J dropped 1 base, with 11 bases sitting between them. The CDR3 is 13 amino acids. Germline CDR1 reads SQVTM; CDR2 reads ANQGSEA. In DNA, the CDR3 is TGCAGCGCCCTGCGGGGTTCCTACAATGAGCAGTTCTTC. This encodes CSALRGSYNEQFF.

This clone has a handful of counts. This chain links TRBV7-9 with TRBJ2-1, with TRBD2 matching 8 bases. Per the germline V gene, CDR1 is SEHNR and CDR2 is FQNEAQ (reference sequence). J lost 9 bases, V lost 4 bases, and 5 bases had no gene match. This CDR3 comprises 13 residues. Here the CDR3 reads CASSSLAVGEQFF. The CDR3 region has the DNA TGTGCCAGCAGCTCACTAGCGGTGGGTGAGCAGTTCTTC.

This rearrangement joins TRBV28 to TRBJ2-7, with D uncertain. Trimming took off 7 bases at V and 2 bases at J, with 6 bases between the two ends. CDR3 size: 11 residues. Germline CDR1 MDHEN, CDR2 SYDVKM. CDR3 sequence: CASTGPYEQYF. As DNA, the CDR3 is TGTGCCAGCACCGGACCCTACGAGCAGTACTTC.

On this clone itself: This CDR3 is also generated by other DNA sequences in the sample. The CDR3 region has the DNA TGCGCCAGCAGCCCCGGGACAGAGGGAGAGACCCAGTACTTC. It codes for CASSPGTEGETQYF. The genes are TRBV5-1 and TRBJ2-5; the match to TRBD1 covers 7 bases. The germline V gene has CDR1 SGHRS and CDR2 YFSETQ. V dropped 4 bases and J dropped 4; count of bases not matched to a gene: 7. The CDR3 is 14 residues long.

The rearrangement joins TRBV4-2 to TRBJ2-1, with no clear D. This CDR3 has 14 residues. V lost 0 bases to trimming and J lost 7 bases, with 10 bases between them. CDR1 LGHNA and CDR2 YNFKEQ come from the germline V gene. The CDR3 bases are TGTGCCAGCAGCCAAGATCCAGGTTTAAATGAGCAGTTCTTC. Protein sequence: CASSQDPGLNEQFF.

In this sample, this clone turned up a few times. The V and J genes are TRBV6-5 and TRBJ1-4; D might be TRBD1 (6 bases). The CDR3 runs 16 residues. The germline V and J ends were trimmed by 0 bases and 8 bases, with 16 bases remaining between them. Germline loops: CDR1 MNHEY, CDR2 SVGAGI. CDR3 coding DNA: TGTGCCAGCAGTTACTCGAGTTCCCAGGGACACGAAAAACTGTTTTTT. As protein: CASSYSSSQGHEKLFF.

The CDR3 DNA reads TGCGCCAGCAGCCATAACGGGGGAACTGAAGCTTTCTTT. Its translation is CASSHNGGTEAFF. The chain couples TRBV4-1 to TRBJ1-1, with D possibly TRBD1 on 5 matching bases. Per germline, CDR1 MGHRA and CDR2 YSYEKL. CDR3 size: 13 residues. Trimming stripped 3 bases from V and 5 bases from J, with 10 bases between.

J is TRBJ2-5 and V is TRBV9, with 7 bases matching TRBD2. The CDR3 sequence is 15 residues long. Trimming at V came to 6 bases and at J to 0 bases, leaving 8 bases not matched to a gene. The V gene's germline CDR1 is SGDLS and CDR2 YYNGEE. The CDR3 DNA reads TGTGCCAGCACTGTCACTAGCGAGTACCAAGAGACCCAGTACTTC. Encoded protein: CASTVTSEYQETQYF.

A remark on this clone: Different DNA sequences within this sample yield the same CDR3. This chain joins TRBV6-5 and TRBJ2-7; no clear D gene. CDR3 length equals 15 residues. Trimming shortened V by 0 bases and J by 1 base, and 10 bases separated the two germline ends. Per the germline V gene, CDR1 is MNHEY and CDR2 is SVGAGI. CDR3 in DNA: TGTGCCAGCAGTTACTCGATTTTGGGTTCCTACGAGCAGTACTTC. Translation: CASSYSILGSYEQYF.

The chain employs TRBV12-5 and TRBJ1-1, with D possibly matching TRBD1 (6 bases). Trimming cost V 0 bases and J 4 bases, with 18 bases left between them. Germline assignment: CDR1 LGHNT and CDR2 FRNRAP. This CDR3 is 17 amino acids long. CDR3 nucleotides: TGTGCTAGTGGTTTGGTACTAGGGGGGGCGCGTCCCACTGAAGCTTTCTTT. Translated, it gives CASGLVLGGARPTEAFF.

The gene calls are TRBV7-2 and TRBJ2-1; 11 nucleotides agree with TRBD2. V dropped 2 bases and J dropped 2; count of bases not matched to a gene: 11. CDR3 length: 19 amino acids. CDR1 and CDR2 (germline): SGHTA, FQGNSA. The CDR3: CASSLLSTSGSATYNEQFF. The CDR3, as DNA: TGTGCCAGCAGCTTACTATCCACTAGCGGGAGCGCGACCTACAATGAGCAGTTCTTC. The full variable domain, completed using reference TRBV7-2 and TRBJ2-1, is GAGVSQSPSNKVTEKGKDVELRCDPISGHTALYWYRQSLGQGLEFLIYFQGNSAPDKSGLPSDRFSAERTGGSVSTLTIQRTQQEDSAVYLCASSLLSTSGSATYNEQFFGPGTRLTVL.

V usage is TRBV5-6 and J usage is TRBJ1-1, with D uncertain. Germline assignment: CDR1 SGHDT and CDR2 YYEEEE. With 4 bases removed from V and 5 bases from J, the gap between germline ends came to 18 bases. This CDR3 contains 15 residues. CDR3 region: CASSTRTAPWTEAFF. In DNA form, the CDR3 reads TGTGCCAGCAGCACCAGGACGGCCCCATGGACTGAAGCTTTCTTT.